At least ten counts were recorded for the clone carrying this TCR beta chain. Its target is not known. CDR1 and CDR2 from the germline V gene are SNHLY and FYNNEI. V lost 11 bases to trimming and J lost 4 bases, with 20 bases between them. CDR3 length: 14 amino acids. The record originates from a study of CD8+CD57+ T cells in acquired aplastic anemia. Turning to the study itself: DNA per sorted CD4+ or CD8+ sample ranged roughly 0.19 to 27.4 ug, averaging about 2.9 ug.

Patients picked for sequencing had shown CD8+CD57+ cell expansion detected by flow cytometry. Untreated patients provided the blood samples, with no therapy given before sampling. Profiling that covered TCR beta VDJ and CDR3 relied on genomic DNA as its template. TCRdb processed the reads anew with MiXCR; each CDR3 protein has one entry. The table shows hundreds of thousands of distinct CDR3 sequences, with about a third occurring only once. Study findings and constraints: About 30 CD8+ CDR3 sequences occurred in both the patients and the controls.

The V call is TRBV2, the J call TRBJ1-1; possible D gene TRBD1, 6 bases. This receptor was taken from a human donor with aplastic anemia. Sequencing was done on a sample of sorted CD4+, CD8+, or CD8+CD57+ T cells (not recorded which) from PBMCs. This CDR3 reads CASNTERGGTEAFF. The CDR3 nucleotides read TGTGCCTCCAACACCGAAAGGGGGGGCACTGAAGCTTTCTTT.